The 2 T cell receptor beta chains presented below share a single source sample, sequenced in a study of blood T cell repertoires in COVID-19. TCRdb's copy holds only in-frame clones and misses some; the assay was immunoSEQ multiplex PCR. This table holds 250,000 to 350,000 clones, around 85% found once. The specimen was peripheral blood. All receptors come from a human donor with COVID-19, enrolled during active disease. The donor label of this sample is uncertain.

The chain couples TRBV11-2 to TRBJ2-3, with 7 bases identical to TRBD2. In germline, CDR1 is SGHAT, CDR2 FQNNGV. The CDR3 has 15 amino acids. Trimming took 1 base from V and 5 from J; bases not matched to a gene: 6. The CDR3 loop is CASSLAGGGVDTQYF. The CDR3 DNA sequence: TGTGCCAGCAGCTTAGCGGGGGGAGGGGTAGATACGCAGTATTTT.

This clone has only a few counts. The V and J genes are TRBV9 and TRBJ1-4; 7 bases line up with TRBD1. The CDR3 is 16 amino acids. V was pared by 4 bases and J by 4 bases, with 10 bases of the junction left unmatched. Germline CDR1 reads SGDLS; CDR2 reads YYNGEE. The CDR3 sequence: CASSPEGTANNEKLFF. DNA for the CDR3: TGTGCCAGCAGCCCCGAGGGGACAGCCAATAATGAAAAACTGTTTTTT.